The clone carrying this T cell receptor (beta chain) was detected only once. Its matching antigen is unknown. The sample is drawn from a study of Ad26.COV2.S vaccination and SARS-CoV-2 variants. Study-level findings and limits: Once vaccination had occurred, spike-specific CD8+ and CD4+ T cell responses reportedly showed substantial breadth.

TCRdb's table, derived via immunoSEQ multiplex PCR, lists solely in-frame clones and lacks some. This table holds approximately 90,000 clones, roughly 84% found once. This CDR3 comprises 15 residues. Trimming cost V 4 bases and J 3 bases; bases outside gene matches: 3. Germline loops: CDR1 SEHNR, CDR2 FQNEAQ (reference sequence). The chain is built from TRBV7-9 and TRBJ2-2; 9 positions match TRBD1. The sequencing used peripheral blood, collected after recovery from COVID-19. The source of this sequence is a human donor who had recovered from COVID-19. The CDR3 DNA is TGTGCCAGCAGCTCTGGACAGGGGTACACCGGGGAGCTGTTTTTT. Translated: CASSSGQGYTGELFF. The complete variable domain, with remaining parts taken from reference TRBV7-9 and TRBJ2-2, reads DTGVSQNPRHKITKRGQNVTFRCDPISEHNRLYWYRQTLGQGPEFLTYFQNEAQLEKSRLLSDRFSAERPKGSFSTLEIQRTEQGDSAMYLCASSSGQGYTGELFFGEGSRLTVL.